This entry describes one TCR beta chain. Trimming cost V 4 bases and J 3 bases; bases outside gene matches: 7. Germline V gene lookup returns CDR1 SGHNT and CDR2 YENEEA. This CDR3 contains 15 residues. Study processing details: Amplification from reference gene primers served as the basis for estimated nucleated cell counts. Assay: immunoSEQ multiplex PCR; the TCRdb copy retains only in-frame clones and omits some. D and trimming come from the DNA, and the V and J calls and clone size come from that table. The table has approximately 160,000 clones, around 84% seen once; the top ten hold approximately 8%. The data belong to a study of blood T cell repertoires in COVID-19. Recovered status in Cohort 3 required two negative PCRs, clearance, or symptom resolution.

The chain is built from TRBV11-3 and TRBJ2-7; the match to TRBD1 covers 9 bases. The TCR comes from a woman aged 45-59 years who had recovered from COVID-19. Source material: PBMCs or T cells enriched from blood (not recorded which). The CDR3 DNA reads as TGTGCCAGCAGCTCCTGGACAGGGGCAGGCTACGAGCAGTACTTC. Translated: CASSSWTGAGYEQYF. Full variable domain (rest looked up from reference TRBV11-3 and TRBJ2-7): EAGVVQSPRYKIIEKKQPVAFWCNPISGHNTLYWYLQNLGQGPELLIRYENEEAVDDSQLPKDRFSAERLKGVDSTLKIQPAELGDSAVYLCASSSWTGAGYEQYFGPGTRLTVT.